Listed below are T cell receptor beta chains from one sample, sequenced in a study of blood T cell repertoires in COVID-19. Measured with immunoSEQ multiplex PCR; TCRdb has only the in-frame clones, and not every one. The data hold about 260,000 clones, with 91% observed a single time. Sequenced sample: peripheral blood. The receptor source for this set is a person aged 18 to 30 with COVID-19, enrolled during active disease. Both conserved end residues are part of each CDR3. A D gene is named only where the DNA matches it firmly. Expanded clones are given a class, and other clones once, few, many or no size at all.

j_call v_call d_call clone_size cdr3_nt cdr3_aa
TRBJ2-3 TRBV6-5 . . TGTGCCAGCAGTTACTCGGCCACAACAGATACGCAGTATTTT CASSYSATTDTQYF
TRBJ1-4 TRBV14 . . TGTGCCAGCAGCCAGGCCCGCTTCAAACTGTTTTTT CASSQARFKLFF
TRBJ2-2 TRBV27 . . TGTGCCAGCAGTTTGGGACTCCCCGGGGAGCTGTTTTTT CASSLGLPGELFF
TRBJ2-1 TRBV4-1 TRBD2 . TGCGCCAGCAGCCAAGGCGGGAGGGGTAATGAGCAGTTCTTC CASSQGGRGNEQFF
TRBJ2-3 TRBV6-5 . . TGTGCCAGCAGAGTAATTACTCAAAGCAGGGGTAACAATTTT CASRVITQSRGNNF
TRBJ1-4 TRBV5-4 . . TGTGCCAGCAGCCCTGAAGCGGTCGGAAAACTGTTTTTT CASSPEAVGKLFF
TRBJ2-7 TRBV5-1 TRBD1 . TGCGCCAGCAGCAGCGGACAGGGGCCCACCTACGAGCAGTACTTC CASSSGQGPTYEQYF
TRBJ2-7 TRBV4-3 TRBD2 . TGCGCCAGCAGCCCCACATGGGGGGGATCCTACGAGCAGTACTTC CASSPTWGGSYEQYF
TRBJ2-1 TRBV4-3 TRBD2 . TGCGCCAGCAGCCAAGGGACTAGTCCCTACAATGAGCAGTTCTTC CASSQGTSPYNEQFF
TRBJ2-1 TRBV7-2 TRBD2 . TGTGCCAGCAGCCCCCGGGTCTCTAGCGGGAGTCTAGGTGAGCAGTTCTTC CASSPRVSSGSLGEQFF
TRBJ2-7 TRBV5-1 . . TGCGCCAGCAGCTTACCAGCGGGCGAGCAGTACTTC CASSLPAGEQYF
TRBJ2-3 TRBV7-9 TRBD2 . TGTGCCAGCAGCTCCCGTGGGGGGGAAGATACGCAGTATTTT CASSSRGGEDTQYF
TRBJ2-4 TRBV2 . . TGTGCCAGCGGCCTAGCCAAAAACATTCAGTACTTC CASGLAKNIQYF
TRBJ1-6 TRBV7-9 TRBD1 . TGTGCCAGCCCCGGACAGGAGTATTCACCCCTCCACTTT CASPGQEYSPLHF
TRBJ2-2 TRBV27 TRBD2 once TGTGCCAGCGGTCCGGGAGGCCCGAACACCGGGGAGCTGTTTTTT CASGPGGPNTGELFF
TRBJ1-5 TRBV6-4 TRBD1 few TGTGCCAGCAGTGCCGGGACAGGGGGTAATCAGCCCCAGCATTTT CASSAGTGGNQPQHF
TRBJ2-2 TRBV12-5 . . TGTGCTAGTGGTTTGTCTACCACCGGGGAGCTGTTTTTT CASGLSTTGELFF
TRBJ1-5 TRBV27 . . TGTGCCAGCCGTCGGACATCCAATCAGCCCCAGCATTTT CASRRTSNQPQHF
TRBJ1-2 TRBV19 . . TGTGCCAGTTCAACTCCAGGACAGATCTATGGCTACACCTTC CASSTPGQIYGYTF
TRBJ2-1 TRBV6-5 . . TGTGCCAGCAGTTTAGACAATGAGCAGTTCTTC CASSLDNEQFF
TRBJ2-1 TRBV7-3 . . TGTGCCAGCAGCTTAATGGTTCAGGGGGGACGCTCCTACAATGAGCAGTTCTTC CASSLMVQGGRSYNEQFF
TRBJ1-2 TRBV9 TRBD1 . TGTGCCAGCAGCGAGGCAGGACAGGGTGGAGGCTACACCTTC CASSEAGQGGGYTF
TRBJ1-5 TRBV14 TRBD1 . TGTGCCAGCAGCTCCAACCGGGACAGGGATGATTATAGCAATCAGCCCCAGCATTTT CASSSNRDRDDYSNQPQHF
TRBJ2-1 TRBV4-2 . few TGTGCCAGCAAAACCTGGGGGGAGGTGACTGAGCAGTTCTTC CASKTWGEVTEQFF
TRBJ2-7 TRBV7-2 TRBD2 . TGTGCCAGCAGCTTAGTAGCTAGCGGGTCCTACTCCTACGAGCAGTACTTC CASSLVASGSYSYEQYF
TRBJ2-3 TRBV27 TRBD2 . TGTGCCAGCAGTTTGGCCGGGAGGACAGATACGCAGTATTTT CASSLAGRTDTQYF
TRBJ2-5 TRBV12-3/TRBV12-4 . . TGTGCCAGCAGTTTATTTAAAGAGACCCAGTACTTC CASSLFKETQYF
TRBJ2-5 TRBV5-1 . . TGCGCCAGCAGCTTGGCGACAGATCAAGAGACCCAGTACTTC CASSLATDQETQYF
TRBJ2-2 TRBV19 TRBD2 . TGTGCCAGTAACCGAATGACTAGCGGGAACACCGGGGAGCTGTTTTTT CASNRMTSGNTGELFF
TRBJ2-1 TRBV7-9 TRBD2 . TGTGCCAGCAGTTCCGGGACTAGCGGATTCTACAATGAGCAGTTCTTC CASSSGTSGFYNEQFF
TRBJ1-2 TRBV2 TRBD1 . TGTGCCAGCAGTGGAGGGGGCGGAGGCTATGGCTACACCTTC CASSGGGGGYGYTF
TRBJ2-7 TRBV28 TRBD2 . TGTGCCAGCAGCCCCCTTAGCGGGACGGATTACGAGCAGTACTTC CASSPLSGTDYEQYF
TRBJ2-7 TRBV6-5 TRBD2 . TGTGCCAGCAGTTATGCGGGACTAGCGGGAGACGAGCAGTACTTC CASSYAGLAGDEQYF
TRBJ2-5 TRBV18 . . TGTGCCAGCGACCCGACAGGGAGGCAAGAGACCCAGTACTTC CASDPTGRQETQYF
TRBJ2-5 TRBV5-6 TRBD1 . TGTGCCAGCAGCCTGTACAGGGGCCGGTACCAAGAGACCCAGTACTTC CASSLYRGRYQETQYF
TRBJ2-7 TRBV4-1 TRBD2 . TGCGCCAGCAGCCAAGATACCGGGCTAGCGGGAGGGCCGAACGAGCAGTACTTC CASSQDTGLAGGPNEQYF
TRBJ1-4 TRBV7-9 TRBD1 . TGTGCCAGCAGCTTAGGTTCGGGACAGGAGGGAAAACTGTTTTTT CASSLGSGQEGKLFF
TRBJ1-2 TRBV4-1 TRBD1 . TGCGCCAGCAGCCAAAGACAGGGGTCTCGGTATGGCTACACCTTC CASSQRQGSRYGYTF
TRBJ2-3 TRBV4-1 TRBD2 . TGCGCCAGCAGCCATCCCCTGGGGACTAGCGGGACCACAGATACGCAGTATTTT CASSHPLGTSGTTDTQYF
TRBJ2-5 TRBV7-9 . . TGTGCCAGCAGCTCCCCTCCCAAAGGGGTATCTCAAGAGACCCAGTACTTC CASSSPPKGVSQETQYF
TRBJ2-1 TRBV30 TRBD1 . TGTGCCTGGAGTTCCTTCCCGGGACAGACACACAATGAGCAGTTCTTC CAWSSFPGQTHNEQFF
TRBJ2-5 TRBV5-1 TRBD2 once TGCGCCAGCAGCTACGCAATTACAGGGAATAGCGGGATCGGGGAGACCCAGTACTTC CASSYAITGNSGIGETQYF
TRBJ2-2 TRBV14 . . TGTGCCAGCAGCCAAGAACGGACAAGGAACACCGGGGAGCTGTTTTTT CASSQERTRNTGELFF
TRBJ1-4 TRBV12-3/TRBV12-4 . . TGTGCCAGCAGTCGAGGGGAAAAACTGTTTTTT CASSRGEKLFF
TRBJ2-2 TRBV28 . . TGTGCCAGCAGGAGCGGTTTTATAACCGGGGAGCTGTTTTTT CASRSGFITGELFF
TRBJ1-1 TRBV18 . . TGTGCCAGCTCACAGGACAGACCGGGAACGGGCACTGAAGCTTTCTTT CASSQDRPGTGTEAFF
TRBJ1-1 TRBV11-1 . . TGTGCCAGCAGGCCCTTGAGTTCTGAAGCTTTCTTT CASRPLSSEAFF
TRBJ2-3 TRBV10-2 TRBD2 . TGCGCCAGCATCCAAGGACTAGCCACAGATACGCAGTATTTT CASIQGLATDTQYF
TRBJ1-3 TRBV5-4 . . TGTGCCAGCAGCCTTGGCGGTTCTGGAAACACCATATATTTT CASSLGGSGNTIYF
TRBJ1-5 TRBV19 . . TGTGCCAGTAGGCTAGTGGGTCAGCCCCAGCATTTT CASRLVGQPQHF
TRBJ2-2 TRBV12-2 . . TGTGCAAGTCGCTCACCAGACACCGGGGAGCTGTTTTTT CASRSPDTGELFF
TRBJ1-1 TRBV7-2 TRBD1 . TGTGCCAGCAGCCTACTCACAGGGGACACTGAAGCTTTCTTT CASSLLTGDTEAFF
TRBJ1-1 TRBV6-1 . once TGTGCCAGCAGTGAAGGGCTTTGGCGGAAAGGGAGCACTGAAGCTTTCTTT CASSEGLWRKGSTEAFF
TRBJ2-5 TRBV5-6 . . TGTGCCAGCAGCCAGACTTTGGACAACCAGTACTTC CASSQTLDNQYF
TRBJ2-5 TRBV20-1 . few TGCAGTGCTAGTGGGTGGGGAGCGGAACAAGAGACCCAGTACTTC CSASGWGAEQETQYF
TRBJ2-5 TRBV4-1 TRBD2 . TGCGCCAGCAGCCAAGTGGGGGAGGGGCAGGAGACCCAGTACTTC CASSQVGEGQETQYF
TRBJ2-5 TRBV4-3 . . TGCGCCAGCAGCCAAGACAGGGAAAATGAGACCCAGTACTTC CASSQDRENETQYF
TRBJ2-1 TRBV19 . . TGTGCCAGTAGTCCAGGGGACATGCGGTTCTTC CASSPGDMRFF